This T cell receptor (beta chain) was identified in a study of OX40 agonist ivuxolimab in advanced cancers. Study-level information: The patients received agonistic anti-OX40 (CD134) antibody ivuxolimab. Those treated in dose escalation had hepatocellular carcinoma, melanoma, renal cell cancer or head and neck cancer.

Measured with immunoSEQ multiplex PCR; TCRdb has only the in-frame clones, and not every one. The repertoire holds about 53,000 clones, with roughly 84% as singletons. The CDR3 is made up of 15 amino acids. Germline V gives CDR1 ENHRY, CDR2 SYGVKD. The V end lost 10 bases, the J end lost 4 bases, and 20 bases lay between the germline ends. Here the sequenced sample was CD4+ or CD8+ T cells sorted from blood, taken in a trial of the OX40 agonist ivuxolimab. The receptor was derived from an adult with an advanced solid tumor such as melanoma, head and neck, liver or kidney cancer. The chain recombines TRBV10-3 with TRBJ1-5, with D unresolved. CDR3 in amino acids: CASGDASPGNQPQHF. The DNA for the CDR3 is TGTGCCAGCGGCGACGCGTCTCCTGGGAATCAGCCCCAGCATTTT.